This T cell receptor beta chain was sequenced for a study of Graves' ophthalmopathy and Graves' hyperthyroidism (dated by TCRdb to the late 2010s). About the investigation overall: Peripheral blood was collected at initial diagnosis, before any treatment. In total, around 130 blood samples were TCR-sequenced: 40 to 45 ophthalmopathy, under 80 hyperthyroidism and 17 hyperthyroidism-to-ophthalmopathy patients. For training and testing, the 100 or so patients in the discovery cohort were randomly divided in a 7:3 ratio. An independent validation cohort was composed of about 20 hyperthyroidism patients and 17 patients who later progressed from hyperthyroidism to ophthalmopathy. Following sample collection, hyperthyroidism patients were given methimazole at a starting dose of 30 mg daily, and ophthalmopathy patients were given high-dose intravenous methylprednisolone. In a handful of hyperthyroidism patients, the T-cell repertoire of thyroid tissue was compared with the T-cell repertoire of blood. A discovery set of 100 patients (43 ophthalmopathy, 55 to 60 stable hyperthyroidism) was enrolled to explore V-J signatures distinguishing ophthalmopathy from hyperthyroidism. TCR beta repertoire signatures were used to distinguish Graves' ophthalmopathy from Graves' hyperthyroidism and to predict progression to ophthalmopathy.

The CDR3 runs 15 amino acids, cysteine and phenylalanine included. The sequence is cut down to CDR3 DNA, 45 bases in frame from base 1. The germline V gene provides CDR1 MNHNS and CDR2 SASEGT. TCR beta CDR3 regions were amplified from RNA transcripts for repertoire sequencing. The first round of RT-PCR was done with HTBI primers and the Qiagen OneStep RT-PCR kit, and was followed by a second round of multiplex PCR, then size selection and purification. Libraries were sequenced paired-end with 100 bp reads on an Illumina HiSeq2000. The study's own analysis went as follows. Reads were processed with SOAPnuke, discarding reads with adapters, uncalled bases, mean Phred below 15, or no exact constant-primer or identifier match. High-quality paired reads were merged with COPE v1.2.5. Unique nucleotide sequences were defined as clonotypes and aligned to IMGT TRB V, D and J references using MiTCR v1.1. Analysis was restricted to V-J combinations with a frequency above 0.0001, which covered about 99% of repertoires. For each V-J combination, a TCR clonal expansion and chaos score was defined as the ratio of F50 clonal expansion to chaos observed in the TCRdist matrix. Welch's t-statistics and random forest were used to reduce features to approximately 13 V-J combinations, which were fed into a naive Bayes classifier. The Morisita-Horn index was used to measure how similar the thyroid and blood repertoires were. TCRdb passed the public sequencing reads through fastp at Q25 and MiXCR, retaining productive beta sequences. Identical CDR3 proteins give one entry, which carries the most common genes and DNA. The authors' filters were not applied to this entry. The table for this sample lists 600,000 to 650,000 distinct CDR3 sequences; about 24% of them were counted only once. More than 5.5% of the sample is held by the ten biggest clonotypes.

Here is what the overall study found, with its caveats: Among expanded thyroid clonotypes with frequency above 0.001, most also showed up in blood, which suggests that blood repertoires may reflect the thyroid immune response. In cross-validation, the 13-signature model distinguished ophthalmopathy from stable hyperthyroidism with about 89% sensitivity and about 81% specificity, while in the test set the corresponding values were about 80% and 75%. Sample size was not statistically predetermined, and group allocation was not concealed from the investigators. In validation, the model predicted ophthalmopathy progression with more than 55% sensitivity and 72.22% specificity; some 13 predicted patients were CT-confirmed with GO in a median of approximately six months.

As to this clonotype: Its target antigen remains unknown. Compared with germline, one end of the junction differs, possibly owing to a read error.

Hyperthyroidism was defined as stable when no progression to ophthalmopathy occurred within 18 months of follow-up. Patients with hyperthyroidism were aged 18 to 65 years, had been newly diagnosed, and had a disease duration of less than 2 months. Patients were excluded if they had other autoimmune diseases, uncontrolled infections, pregnancy or lactation. Clinical symptoms, serum thyroxine, TRAb, thyroid ultrasound and orbital computed tomography were used for diagnosis. Using Ficoll-Paque density gradient centrifugation, PBMCs were isolated from over 8.5 ml of fresh peripheral blood. Total RNA was extracted using Trizol reagent, and RNA quality was checked on an Agilent 2100 Bioanalyzer.

The sequencing input was peripheral blood. The V and J segments used are TRBV6-1 and TRBJ2-7; the D gene is perhaps TRBD1, on 7 matching bases. This sequence was found in a woman under 30 with stable Graves' hyperthyroidism. Some clones in this sample may be carry-over from other donors' samples. Donor details come from another sample of the same person, matched by shared clones. The sequenced DNA: TGTGCCAGCACTACTAGCAGGGGGAGATTCAACGAGCAGTGCTTC. This codes for CASTTSRGRFNEQCF.